This record concerns one TCR beta chain sequence. The antigen is not known. A junction end diverges from the germline sequence, so it may reflect a read error. The CDR3 loop spans 17 amino acids. Germline V gene sequence: CDR1 WNHNN, CDR2 SYGVQD (reference sequence). The data were obtained in a study of Graves' ophthalmopathy and Graves' hyperthyroidism. The wider study: Hyperthyroidism qualified as stable when ophthalmopathy did not develop within 18 months of follow-up. Study-level findings and limits: Ophthalmopathy was separated from stable hyperthyroidism by a 13-signature model with over 85% sensitivity and approximately 81% specificity.

The authors enrolled newly diagnosed hyperthyroidism patients aged 18 to 65 with under 2 months' duration. Lactation, pregnancy, uncontrolled infections and other autoimmune diseases were all grounds for excluding patients. Transcripts of RNA were the source for amplifying TCR beta CDR3 regions. HTBI primers primed a first-round RT-PCR, and a second-round multiplex PCR followed. TCRdb passed the multiplex PCR reads through MiXCR, listing each CDR3 protein once. This repertoire shows 500,000 to 600,000 distinct CDR3 sequences, 35% to 45% found once; its top ten account for about 4.6%. This sequence originates from an adult man with Graves' hyperthyroidism. Sequencing was carried out using peripheral blood or thyroid tissue (not recorded which). The chain uses TRBV10-1 and TRBJ2-1, with 7 bases identical to TRBD2. The CDR3 nucleotides are TGTGCCATCAGTGAGTCGTTACCCAGCGGGAACTACAATGAGCAGTTCTTC. Its protein is CAISESLPSGNYNEQFF.